At least ten counts were recorded for the clone carrying this T cell receptor (beta chain). These data belong to a study of CD8 T cells in ankylosing spondylitis. TCRdb reanalysed the 5' RACE reads using MiXCR and keeps one entry per CDR3 protein. The sample holds roughly 150,000 distinct CDR3 sequences, 9.8% seen once. CDR3 length equals 15 residues. With 2 bases clipped from V and 5 bases from J, the junction kept 5 bases outside the gene matches. V and J are TRBV12-3 or TRBV12-4 and TRBJ2-7; 11 positions match TRBD2. The receptor was isolated from a female donor with ankylosing spondylitis or in good health (not recorded which). Sequenced sample: blood, either unsorted or a sorted T cell fraction (not recorded which). DNA of the CDR3: TGTGCCAGCAGTTTAATAACTAGCGGGAGAGACGAGCAGTACTTC. Its translation: CASSLITSGRDEQYF.